Below, 23 T cell receptor beta chains from the same sample are listed, as sequenced in a study of T-cell memory formation after mild COVID-19. TCRdb independently ran MiXCR on the 5' RACE reads; one entry per CDR3 protein. The table has approximately 390,000 distinct CDR3 sequences, 15% to 20% seen once. Source material: PBMCs or a T cell subset sorted from them (not recorded which). Receptor source: a man between 18 and 29 years old who had mild COVID-19 (a few samples of this study predate the infection). Cell type and time point are not known.

This rearrangement joins TRBV30 to TRBJ2-1, with TRBD1 matching 10 bases. CDR1 and CDR2 from the germline V gene are GTSNPN and SVGIG (reference sequence). V lost 5 bases to trimming and J lost 7 bases; unmatched junction nucleotides: 5. This CDR3 has 13 amino acids. Here the CDR3 reads CAWGRDRGNEQFF. DNA of the CDR3: TGTGCCTGGGGGAGGGACAGGGGTAATGAGCAGTTCTTC.

The chain carries TRBV7-8 and TRBJ2-6; D remains ambiguous. V shed 2 bases and J shed 4 bases, with 21 bases lying between them. From germline, CDR1 is SGHVS and CDR2 FQNEAQ. This CDR3 contains 19 residues. The CDR3 region is CASSLSGPMLWLGANVLTF. The CDR3 region has the DNA TGTGCCAGCAGCTTATCAGGACCCATGCTCTGGTTAGGGGCCAACGTCCTGACTTTC. Drawing the rest from reference TRBV7-8 and TRBJ2-6, the complete variable domain is GAGVSQSPRYKVAKRGQDVALRCDPISGHVSLFWYQQALGQGPEFLTYFQNEAQLDKSGLPSDRFFAERPEGSVSTLKIQRTQQEDSAVYLCASSLSGPMLWLGANVLTFGAGSRLTVL.

The gene calls are TRBV7-6 and TRBJ2-3; D not certain. CDR3 length: 15 amino acids. V lost 0 bases and J 6 bases, leaving 13 bases between the germline ends. Germline V gives CDR1 SGHVS, CDR2 FNYEAQ. CDR3 sequence: CASSLANSRLDTQYF. For the CDR3, the DNA is TGTGCCAGCAGCTTAGCTAACAGCCGGTTGGATACGCAGTATTTT.

This chain uses TRBV5-1 with TRBJ2-3, with 8 bases aligning to TRBD1. The V segment lost 6 bases and the J segment 2 bases; nucleotides outside the gene matches: 8. The germline V gene has CDR1 SGHRS and CDR2 YFSETQ. CDR3 length: 15 residues. The CDR3 DNA sequence: TGCGCCAGCACCACGGGACAGGCTTACACAGATACGCAGTATTTT. Its translation is CASTTGQAYTDTQYF. Full variable domain (rest looked up from reference TRBV5-1 and TRBJ2-3): KAGVTQTPRYLIKTRGQQVTLSCSPISGHRSVSWYQQTPGQGLQFLFEYFSETQRNKGNFPGRFSGRQFSNSRSEMNVSTLELGDSALYLCASTTGQAYTDTQYFGPGTRLTVL.

This clonotype was seen many times. CDR3 sequence (DNA): TGTGCCAGCCGGGACACGTACAATGAGCAGTTCTTC. This codes for CASRDTYNEQFF. The chain recombines TRBV6-5 with TRBJ2-1; TRBD1 might be the D (6 bases). Trimming took 8 bases from V and 4 from J, leaving 9 bases between them. The CDR3 loop spans 12 amino acids. Looked up from germline, CDR1 is MNHEY and CDR2 is SVGAGI.

The rearrangement uses TRBV7-9 and TRBJ2-2, with 7 bases that match TRBD1. V lost 4 bases, J lost 5 bases, and 7 bases stayed unmatched. The CDR3 contains 15 residues. Germline V CDR1 and CDR2: SEHNR, FQNEAQ (reference sequence). CDR3: CASSSPGGVTGELFF. CDR3 nucleotide sequence: TGTGCCAGCAGCTCCCCAGGGGGAGTGACCGGGGAGCTGTTTTTT.

This clonotype appeared a few times. The genes are TRBV6-2 or TRBV6-3 and TRBJ2-3; D remains unclear. The CDR3 runs to 11 residues. V dropped 7 bases and J dropped 6 bases, with 8 bases sitting between them. The germline CDR1 and CDR2 sequences are MNHEY and SVGEGT. CDR3 residues: CASTQRDTQYF. The CDR3 DNA sequence: TGTGCCAGCACCCAGAGGGATACGCAGTATTTT.

V gene TRBV30 combines with J gene TRBJ2-2; D remains unclear. This CDR3 comprises 14 residues. The germline CDR1 and CDR2 sequences are GTSNPN and SVGIG (reference sequence). V lost 2 bases to trimming and J lost 7 bases, with 14 bases between them. The CDR3 sequence is CAWSPSNLGGELFF. The CDR3, as DNA: TGTGCCTGGAGTCCCTCGAATTTAGGCGGGGAGCTGTTTTTT.

The chain joins TRBV15 to TRBJ1-1, with D possibly matching TRBD1 (6 bases). This CDR3 region has 15 residues. Trimming cost V 1 base and J 1 base, with 10 bases left between them. CDR1 is LNHNV, CDR2 YYDKDF, per germline (reference sequence). The CDR3 sequence: CATSRAQGTNTEAFF. The CDR3, as DNA: TGTGCCACCAGCAGAGCACAGGGTACGAACACTGAAGCTTTCTTT.

The chain combines TRBV20-1 with TRBJ1-1; 7 positions agree with TRBD1. The CDR3 is 16 amino acids. Germline CDR1 reads DFQATT; CDR2 reads SNEGSKA (reference sequence). The V gene end was trimmed by 2 bases and the J gene end by 4 bases; junction bases not matched to a gene: 13. The CDR3 protein is CSARKTGRGPGTEAFF. For the CDR3, the DNA is TGCAGTGCTAGAAAGACAGGGAGGGGCCCCGGCACTGAAGCTTTCTTT.

This clonotype was seen a handful of times. The chain is built from TRBV9 and TRBJ2-5; 10 bases are shared with TRBD2. J lost 4 bases, V lost 0 bases, and 6 bases had no gene match. The CDR3 is made up of 16 amino acids. The germline V gene has CDR1 SGDLS and CDR2 YYNGEE. DNA of the CDR3: TGTGCCAGCAGCGTAGGTCCGGCTAGCGGGGGAGAGACCCAGTACTTC. Protein product: CASSVGPASGGETQYF.

There are many counts of this clonotype. The chain couples TRBV7-9 to TRBJ1-1; D may be TRBD1 (6 bases). Looked up from germline, CDR1 is SEHNR and CDR2 is FQNEAQ (reference sequence). This CDR3 has 12 residues. V was trimmed by 0 bases and J by 11 bases, leaving 10 bases between them. In nucleotides, the CDR3 is TGTGCCAGCAGCTTAGCCCGGGGGCCGGCTTTCTTT. This gives the protein CASSLARGPAFF.

In this sample, this clonotype turned up once. The chain recombines TRBV20-1 with TRBJ2-7, with TRBD1 matching over 12 bases. The ends lost 5 bases at V and 3 bases at J; junction bases unmatched: 5. The CDR3 covers 14 residues. Germline V gene lookup returns CDR1 DFQATT and CDR2 SNEGSKA (reference sequence). The CDR3 DNA sequence: TGCAGTGCTTGGGGACAGGGGGCAGGCTACGAGCAGTACTTC. Translation gives CSAWGQGAGYEQYF.

This CDR3 is CATSQMGSSYNEQFF. The CDR3, as DNA: TGTGCCACCAGCCAAATGGGAAGCTCCTACAATGAGCAGTTCTTC. The V call is TRBV15, the J call TRBJ2-1; D gene unclear. CDR1 LNHNV and CDR2 YYDKDF come from the germline V gene (reference sequence). This CDR3 region has 15 residues. Trimming took 5 bases from V and 0 from J, leaving 11 bases between them. The complete variable domain, with remaining parts taken from reference TRBV15 and TRBJ2-1, reads DAMVIQNPRYQVTQFGKPVTLSCSQTLNHNVMYWYQQKSSQAPKLLFHYYDKDFNNEADTPDNFQSRRPNTSFCFLDIRSPGLGDTAMYLCATSQMGSSYNEQFFGPGTRLTVL.

The chain has TRBV6-6 and TRBJ1-2, with unresolved D. V lost 8 bases and J 5 bases, leaving 15 bases between the germline ends. This CDR3 spans 13 amino acids. The germline CDR1 and CDR2 sequences are MNHNY and SVGAGI (reference sequence). CDR3 bases: TGTGCCAGCGCACTCGACCGGTTATATGGCTACACCTTC. It specifies CASALDRLYGYTF.

A few counts support this clonotype. This sequence joins TRBV28 and TRBJ2-7; 14 nucleotides line up with TRBD2. J was trimmed by 9 bases and V by 6 bases; bases with no gene match: 10. The CDR3 has 15 amino acids. CDR1 is MDHEN, CDR2 SYDVKM, per germline. CDR3: CASSAGTSGGRGQYV. The DNA for the CDR3 is TGTGCCAGCAGCGCCGGGACTAGCGGGGGACGGGGGCAGTACGTC.

This clonotype was seen a few times. The gene calls are TRBV29-1 and TRBJ2-1; D is unresolved. The CDR3 spans 10 residues. Germline CDR1 is SQVTM and CDR2 is ANQGSEA. The V end lost 0 bases, the J end lost 12 bases, and 6 bases lay between the germline ends. CDR3 in DNA: TGCAGCGTTGAAGAGACGCCGCAGTTCTTC. Protein: CSVEETPQFF.

This clonotype turned up a few times. The chain has TRBV6-5 and TRBJ1-1; no clear D gene. V dropped 0 bases and J dropped 1 base, with 3 bases sitting between them. The CDR3 sequence is 13 residues long. Germline V gene lookup returns CDR1 MNHEY and CDR2 SVGAGI. CDR3 sequence reads: CASSYSANTEAFF. The CDR3 nucleotides are TGTGCCAGCAGTTACTCGGCGAACACTGAAGCTTTCTTT.

The chain is built from TRBV12-3 or TRBV12-4 and TRBJ2-5, with TRBD2 as a possible D gene (5 bases). The CDR3 covers 14 residues. V was clipped by 6 bases and J by 8 bases, with 19 bases between them. The CDR3 DNA reads as TGTGCCAGCAGAGCTGGACTGGAGCGAGATACCCAGTACTTC. This translates into CASRAGLERDTQYF.

The chain has TRBV2 and TRBJ1-6, with no clear D. Germline CDR1 is SNHLY and CDR2 is FYNNEI. This CDR3 spans 14 amino acids. V was trimmed by 6 bases and J by 8 bases, leaving 14 bases between them. CDR3 amino acids: CASSYSSGYSPLHF. As DNA, the CDR3 is TGTGCCAGCAGCTACAGCTCGGGGTATTCACCCCTCCACTTT.

The chain combines TRBV6-6 with TRBJ1-1; D remains unclear. Trimming took 0 bases from V and 9 from J, leaving 23 bases between them. The CDR3 covers 17 residues. Per the germline V gene, CDR1 is MNHNY and CDR2 is SVGAGI (reference sequence). DNA for the CDR3: TGTGCCAGCAGTTACTCGAATCTTGCAGGATTGGCAGAGAAAGCTTTCTTT. Translated: CASSYSNLAGLAEKAFF.

Only a few counts were recorded for this clonotype. The chain uses TRBV7-2 and TRBJ2-2, with no clear D. With 5 bases removed from V and 2 bases from J, the gap between germline ends came to 9 bases. CDR3 length: 14 residues. Per germline, CDR1 SGHTA and CDR2 FQGNSA. The CDR3 protein is CASSPSPNTGELFF. CDR3 DNA sequence: TGTGCCAGCAGCCCAAGCCCCAACACCGGGGAGCTGTTTTTT.

This clonotype was observed a few times. The V gene is TRBV12-3 or TRBV12-4, the J gene TRBJ2-7; D is possibly TRBD1 (5 bases). This CDR3 has 14 residues. The V end was cut by 1 base, the J end by 3 bases, with 10 bases between. The CDR3 DNA is TGTGCCAGCAGTTTAGGGGGCGAAGGCTACGAGCAGTACGTC. Protein: CASSLGGEGYEQYV.